Following are 24 T cell receptor beta chains from one sample sequenced in a study of blood T cell repertoires in COVID-19. Sequenced by immunoSEQ multiplex PCR; TCRdb stores in-frame clones only, minus some. Altogether 160,000 or so clones are present, around three quarters being singletons, with the ten largest covering 6.5%. The specimen sequenced was peripheral blood. The receptors here all came from a man between 65 and 85 years old with active or convalescent COVID-19.

The rearrangement joins TRBV11-2 to TRBJ1-1, with a weak D call TRBD1 (6 bases). V lost 1 base and J lost 4, with 10 bases in between. This CDR3 has 14 amino acids. Germline V gene data show CDR1 as SGHAT and CDR2 as FQNNGV. CDR3 coding DNA: TGTGCCAGCAGCTTAGCCGCAGGGGCCACTGAAGCTTTCTTT. It codes for CASSLAAGATEAFF.

The V and J genes are TRBV5-1 and TRBJ1-2; D might be TRBD1 (6 bases). Germline V gives CDR1 SGHRS, CDR2 YFSETQ. The CDR3 has 15 residues. Trimming removed 3 bases from V and 5 bases from J, with 17 bases in between. The CDR3 sequence is CASSSGTGRVYGYTF. The CDR3, as DNA: TGCGCCAGCAGCTCCGGAACAGGGAGGGTTTATGGCTACACCTTC. Variable domain in full (rest from reference TRBV5-1 and TRBJ1-2): KAGVTQTPRYLIKTRGQQVTLSCSPISGHRSVSWYQQTPGQGLQFLFEYFSETQRNKGNFPGRFSGRQFSNSRSEMNVSTLELGDSALYLCASSSGTGRVYGYTFGSGTRLTVV.

This clone was detected only a few times. V usage is TRBV29-1 and J usage is TRBJ1-1; no clear D gene. V lost 7 bases and J 1 base, leaving 16 bases between the germline ends. CDR3 size: 14 residues. CDR1 is SQVTM, CDR2 ANQGSEA, per germline. CDR3 sequence: CSAARLVENTEAFF. The CDR3 DNA sequence: TGCAGCGCCGCACGACTCGTCGAGAACACTGAAGCTTTCTTT.

This rearrangement joins TRBV4-1 to TRBJ1-2; D uncertain. The CDR3 has 12 residues. The germline V and J ends were trimmed by 1 base and 8 bases, with 8 bases remaining between them. Germline V CDR1 and CDR2: MGHRA, YSYEKL. The chain's CDR3 is CASSQGAYGYTF. CDR3 coding DNA: TGCGCCAGCAGCCAAGGAGCCTACGGCTACACCTTC.

Turning to this clone: Other DNA sequences within the sample encode an identical CDR3. This chain joins TRBV29-1 and TRBJ2-6; 10 bases match TRBD1. The V gene's germline CDR1 is SQVTM and CDR2 ANQGSEA. The junction had 2 bases not matched to a gene; V was cut back by 3 bases and J by 0 bases. This CDR3 has 16 residues. The CDR3 DNA sequence: TGCAGCGTTGAGGGACAGGGGAGCTCTGGGGCCAACGTCCTGACTTTC. It codes for CSVEGQGSSGANVLTF.

The chain carries TRBV5-1 and TRBJ1-3, with 9 bases identical to TRBD1. Germline CDR1 is SGHRS and CDR2 is YFSETQ. Losses at the gene ends were 3 bases for V and 3 bases for J; bases not matched to a gene: 13. This CDR3 comprises 18 residues. The CDR3 spells CASSSGLQGAKGGNTIYF. The CDR3 nucleotides read TGCGCCAGCAGCTCTGGACTACAGGGGGCGAAGGGTGGAAACACCATATATTTT.

The chain joins TRBV7-9 to TRBJ2-2; 8 bases map to TRBD2. CDR1 and CDR2 (germline): SEHNR, FQNEAQ (reference sequence). V gave up 7 bases and J gave up 1 base; unmatched junction bases: 5. There are 15 residues in the CDR3. CDR3: CASTLTSVNTGELFF. CDR3 DNA: TGTGCCAGCACCCTGACTAGCGTGAACACCGGGGAGCTGTTTTTT.

The V call is TRBV29-1, the J call TRBJ2-5; tentative D call: TRBD2 (6 bases). CDR3 length: 15 residues. V lost 2 bases and J 5 bases, leaving 18 bases between the germline ends. Germline CDR1 and CDR2: SQVTM and ANQGSEA. The CDR3 DNA is TGCAGCGTTGAAATGGGGACGGGAGTCGGGGAGACCCAGTACTTC. Amino acids: CSVEMGTGVGETQYF.

This chain uses TRBV11-2 with TRBJ2-3, with TRBD2 as a possible D gene (5 bases). The V gene's germline CDR1 is SGHAT and CDR2 FQNNGV. The CDR3 length is 15 residues. Trimming took 3 bases from V and 5 from J, leaving 15 bases between them. The CDR3 region is CASSFAYSGRDTQYF. CDR3 bases: TGTGCCAGCAGCTTCGCGTATAGTGGGAGAGATACGCAGTATTTT.

V usage is TRBV6-1 and J usage is TRBJ1-5; D not resolved. Trimming pared 2 bases from V and 2 bases from J, leaving 7 bases between. Germline CDR1 MNHNS, CDR2 SASEGT. CDR3 length equals 14 residues. CDR3 protein: CASSEWPGNQPQHF. In DNA form, the CDR3 reads TGTGCCAGCAGTGAATGGCCAGGCAATCAGCCCCAGCATTTT.

In its sample, this clone was seen a few times. This chain connects TRBV4-1 to TRBJ2-7; the D gene is possibly TRBD2 (5 bases). In germline, CDR1 is MGHRA, CDR2 YSYEKL. Trimming removed 4 bases from V and 4 bases from J, with 32 bases in between. This CDR3 is 20 amino acids long. The CDR3 coding sequence is TGCGCCAGCAGCCCACCCGTTATTACTAGTGGGAAGGGTATCCTTTACGAGCAGTACTTC. It encodes CASSPPVITSGKGILYEQYF.

The J gene is TRBJ1-2, the V gene TRBV2; D perhaps matches TRBD1 (6 bases). Trimming cost V 5 bases and J 0 bases, with 10 bases left between them. Germline CDR1 reads SNHLY; CDR2 reads FYNNEI. The CDR3 totals 14 residues. Here the CDR3 DNA reads TGTGCCAGCAGTATCGACAGGTCTAACTATGGCTACACCTTC. Residues: CASSIDRSNYGYTF.

This clone was seen once. The J gene is TRBJ1-1, the V gene TRBV21-1. TRBV21-1 is a listed pseudogene. The CDR3 runs to 13 residues. CDR3 sequence (DNA): TGTGCCAGCAGCAAAAAAGGCGGCTGTGAAGCTTTCTTT. Its protein is CASSKKGGCEAFF.

CDR3 DNA: TGTGCCAGCAGCCACCACCGGGACAGGGCTAACAATGAGCAGTTCTTC. It codes for CASSHHRDRANNEQFF. This chain connects TRBV7-8 to TRBJ2-1; TRBD1 matches 9 bases. The germline gives CDR1 SGHVS, CDR2 FQNEAQ. This CDR3 has 16 amino acids. J lost 5 bases, V lost 5 bases, and 10 bases had no gene match.

V usage is TRBV29-1 and J usage is TRBJ1-2; 8 nucleotides line up with TRBD1. Germline V CDR1 and CDR2: SQVTM, ANQGSEA. The CDR3 is 13 amino acids. V lost 4 bases to trimming and J lost 6 bases; unmatched junction nucleotides: 7. CDR3 coding DNA: TGCAGCGTTGTCGGACAGGGAAGTAATGGCTACACCTTC. This sequence encodes CSVVGQGSNGYTF. Combining the CDR3 with reference TRBV29-1 and TRBJ1-2 gives the whole variable domain SAVISQKPSRDICQRGTSLTIQCQVDSQVTMMFWYRQQPGQSLTLIATANQGSEATYESGFVIDKFPISRPNLTFSTLTVSNMSPEDSSIYLCSVVGQGSNGYTFGSGTRLTVV.

The rearrangement links TRBV29-1 to TRBJ1-2; the match to TRBD1 covers 7 bases. CDR1 and CDR2 from the germline V gene are SQVTM and ANQGSEA. Trimming removed 7 bases from V and 4 bases from J; junction bases left unmatched: 3. The CDR3 covers 11 residues. CDR3 loop: CSAGTVYGYTF. The CDR3 coding sequence is TGCAGCGCAGGGACAGTCTATGGCTACACCTTC.

The genes are TRBV3-1 (or the pseudogene TRBV3-2) and TRBJ2-7; 9 bases line up with TRBD2. Germline V gives CDR1 LGHDT, CDR2 YNNKEL (reference sequence). The junction had 6 bases not matched to a gene; V was cut back by 1 base and J by 5 bases. The length of the CDR3 is 15 residues. The CDR3 here is CASSQVASGNHEQYF. The DNA of the CDR3 is TGTGCCAGCAGCCAAGTGGCTAGCGGGAACCACGAGCAGTACTTC.

The chain uses TRBV6-6 and TRBJ2-1, with 9 bases fitting TRBD2. The trim removed 3 bases at V and 8 bases at J, leaving 8 bases unmatched. Germline CDR1 MNHNY, CDR2 SVGAGI (reference sequence). The CDR3 loop spans 15 amino acids. CDR3 DNA sequence: TGTGCCAGCAGTTATAGTAGCGGGAGTAGATATGAGCAGTTCTTC. As protein: CASSYSSGSRYEQFF.

J is TRBJ1-1 and V is TRBV12-5, with D possibly TRBD1 on 6 matching bases. Trimming removed 1 base from V and 2 bases from J, with 17 bases in between. CDR3 length: 17 amino acids. Germline V gene lookup returns CDR1 LGHNT and CDR2 FRNRAP. The CDR3 here is CASGLAKGEGLNTEAFF. CDR3 in DNA: TGTGCTAGTGGTTTGGCCAAGGGGGAAGGGTTAAACACTGAAGCTTTCTTT.

The chain employs TRBV5-1 and TRBJ2-3; D might be TRBD1 (6 bases). V was clipped by 2 bases and J by 7 bases, with 14 bases between them. Germline V gives CDR1 SGHRS, CDR2 YFSETQ. The CDR3 sequence is 14 residues long. CDR3 protein: CASSFNGQGNTQYF. CDR3 bases: TGCGCCAGCAGCTTTAATGGCCAGGGGAATACGCAGTATTTT.

This rearrangement joins TRBV12-3 or TRBV12-4 to TRBJ1-1, with D possibly TRBD1 on 5 matching bases. This CDR3 has 12 residues. V was clipped by 5 bases and J by 11 bases, with 15 bases between them. Written as DNA, the CDR3 is TGTGCCAGCAGTACCCTCCCCCGGGGGGCTTTCTTT. Translated: CASSTLPRGAFF.

This chain uses TRBV5-1 with TRBJ2-5, with D possibly matching TRBD2 (5 bases). V lost 5 bases, J lost 4 bases, and 12 bases lay in between. The CDR3 covers 13 residues. Per the germline V gene, CDR1 is SGHRS and CDR2 is YFSETQ. The CDR3 coding sequence is TGCGCCAGCAGGGCTAGCCCTGCAGAGACCCAGTACTTC. Translated: CASRASPAETQYF. Based on the CDR3 plus reference TRBV5-1 and TRBJ2-5, the full variable domain is KAGVTQTPRYLIKTRGQQVTLSCSPISGHRSVSWYQQTPGQGLQFLFEYFSETQRNKGNFPGRFSGRQFSNSRSEMNVSTLELGDSALYLCASRASPAETQYFGPGTRLLVL.

This rearrangement joins TRBV6-5 to TRBJ1-1; possibly TRBD1 for D (5 bases). V was cut by 5 bases and J by 0 bases, with 7 bases left in between. Germline loops: CDR1 MNHEY, CDR2 SVGAGI. CDR3 length: 13 residues. The CDR3 region is CASSRQMNTEAFF. The CDR3 DNA is TGTGCCAGCAGTCGACAGATGAACACTGAAGCTTTCTTT.

V usage is TRBV7-2 and J usage is TRBJ2-1; TRBD2 matches at 8 bases. The junction had 8 bases not matched to a gene; V was cut back by 3 bases and J by 7 bases. CDR3 size: 15 residues. CDR1 is SGHTA and CDR2 is FQGNSA in the germline V gene. CDR3 DNA: TGTGCCAGCAGCTTCCAGCGGGGGCCCTGGAATGAGCAGTTCTTC. Its translation is CASSFQRGPWNEQFF.